Here is one TCR beta chain with its context. Its matching antigen is unknown. V lost 4 bases to trimming and J lost 3 bases; unmatched junction nucleotides: 4. The CDR3 has 14 amino acids. The germline V gene has CDR1 SEHNR and CDR2 FQNEAQ (reference sequence). The PCR ran on 60 Vbeta and 13 Jbeta primers. Libraries were prepared by immunoSEQ multiplex PCR; TCRdb keeps only in-frame clonotypes and omits some of them. This sample's clone table lists around 77,000 clones. This record belongs to a study of cytomegalovirus exposure and HLA in healthy donors. The study, taken as a whole, reports: Reportedly, TCR beta sequences accurately predicted HLA-A and HLA-B alleles in most subjects. In a later analysis, at a false discovery rate of 0.05, some 17,000 TCR beta sequences were associated with HLA alleles.

This chain links TRBV7-9 with TRBJ2-5; 8 bases line up with TRBD1. The sample taken for sequencing was PBMCs. The receptor comes from a man aged 50 to 59 in good health and CMV-seropositive. Here the CDR3 reads CASSSGQVEETQYF. The CDR3 bases are TGTGCCAGCAGCTCGGGACAGGTTGAAGAGACCCAGTACTTC. Using reference TRBV7-9 and TRBJ2-5 for the parts outside the CDR3, the full variable domain is DTGVSQNPRHKITKRGQNVTFRCDPISEHNRLYWYRQTLGQGPEFLTYFQNEAQLEKSRLLSDRFSAERPKGSFSTLEIQRTEQGDSAMYLCASSSGQVEETQYFGPGTRLLVL.